This T cell receptor (beta chain) was recovered during a study of T cells in Graves' hyperthyroidism and ophthalmopathy. This clonotype was seen repeatedly, ten times or more. The germline CDR1 and CDR2 sequences are SQVTM and ANQGSEA. Trimming cost V 5 bases and J 0 bases, with 10 bases left between them. This CDR3 is built from 14 residues. The investigators amplified TCR beta CDR3 regions from RNA transcripts. Researchers ran a first-round RT-PCR on the TCR CDR3 using the HTBI primer set. TCRdb recomputed calls from the multiplex PCR reads with MiXCR, one row per CDR3 protein. The sample consists of about 58,000 distinct CDR3 sequences, 49% of them appearing once.

The source of this sequence is a woman aged 25 to 45 with Graves' ophthalmopathy. The chain couples TRBV29-1 to TRBJ1-4; D ambiguous. Sequenced: blood. In nucleotides, the CDR3 is TGCAGCGTTCGGCCCCGTCCAACTAATGAAAAACTGTTTTTT. Its translation: CSVRPRPTNEKLFF.